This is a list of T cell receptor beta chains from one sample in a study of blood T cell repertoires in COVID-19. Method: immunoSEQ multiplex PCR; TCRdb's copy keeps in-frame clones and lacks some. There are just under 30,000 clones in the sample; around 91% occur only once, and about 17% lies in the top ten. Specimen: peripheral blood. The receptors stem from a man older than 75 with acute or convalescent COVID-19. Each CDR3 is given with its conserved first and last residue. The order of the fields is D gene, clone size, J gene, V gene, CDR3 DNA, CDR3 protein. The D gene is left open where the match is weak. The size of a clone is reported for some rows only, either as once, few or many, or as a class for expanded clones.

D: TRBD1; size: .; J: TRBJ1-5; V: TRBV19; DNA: TGTGCCAGTAGTCCGACAGGGGCAGTCTTTCAGCCCCAGCATTTT; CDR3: CASSPTGAVFQPQHF
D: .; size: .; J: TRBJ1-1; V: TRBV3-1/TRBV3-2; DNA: TGTGCCAGCAGCCAAGATCTCGGGGGACCTTACACTGAAGCTTTCTTT; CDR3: CASSQDLGGPYTEAFF
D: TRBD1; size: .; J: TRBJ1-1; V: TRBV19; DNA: TGTGCCAGTAGTATAGGAGACAGGGGGCCGGGCACTGAAGCTTTCTTT; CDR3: CASSIGDRGPGTEAFF
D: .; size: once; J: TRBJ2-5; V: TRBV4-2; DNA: TGTGCCAGCAGCCAACATGCCGATAGGGGACAAGAGACCCAGTACTTC; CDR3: CASSQHADRGQETQYF
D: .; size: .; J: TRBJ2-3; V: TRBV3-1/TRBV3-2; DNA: TGTGCCAGCAGCCAAGAGCCGCGGGGTGCTAGCACAGATACGCAGTATTTT; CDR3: CASSQEPRGASTDTQYF
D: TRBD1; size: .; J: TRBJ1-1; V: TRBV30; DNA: TGTGCCTGGGGGGGGACAGGACCTTTGAACACTGAAGCTTTCTTT; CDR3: CAWGGTGPLNTEAFF
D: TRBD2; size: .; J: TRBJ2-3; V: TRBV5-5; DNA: TGTGCCAGCAGCTTGGCCGGAGCGGGGACGCAGTATTTT; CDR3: CASSLAGAGTQYF
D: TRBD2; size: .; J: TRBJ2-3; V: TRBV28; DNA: TGTGCCAGCAGTTTCAACGGGGGGGGGCTAGATACGCAGTATTTT; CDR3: CASSFNGGGLDTQYF
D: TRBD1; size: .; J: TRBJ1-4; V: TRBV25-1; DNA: TGTGCCAGCAGTGAGGGGACAGGGTACGAAAAACTGTTTTTT; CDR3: CASSEGTGYEKLFF
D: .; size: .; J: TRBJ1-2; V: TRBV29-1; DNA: TGCAGCGTGACGACAGAATTAAACTATGGCTACACCTTC; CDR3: CSVTTELNYGYTF
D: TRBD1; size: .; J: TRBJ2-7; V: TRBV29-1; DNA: TGCAGCGCTAGGGACAGGACGTCCTACGAGCAGTACTTC; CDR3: CSARDRTSYEQYF
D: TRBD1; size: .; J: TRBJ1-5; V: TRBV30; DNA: TGTGCCTGGAGTGTCCCAGGGGGCGCCGGTCAGCCCCAGCATTTT; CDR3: CAWSVPGGAGQPQHF
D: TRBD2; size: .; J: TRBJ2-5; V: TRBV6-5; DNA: TGTGCCAGCAGTTCGAGGGCGACTAGCGGGGTTGAGACCCAGTACTTC; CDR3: CASSSRATSGVETQYF
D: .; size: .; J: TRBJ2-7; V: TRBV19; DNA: TGTGCCAGTAGTATAGGGACACACTCCTACGAGCAGTACTTC; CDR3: CASSIGTHSYEQYF
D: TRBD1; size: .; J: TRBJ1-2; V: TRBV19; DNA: TGTGCCAGTAGTATCGGCAGGGGGCTAACCCAAGCTAACTATGGCTACACCTTC; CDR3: CASSIGRGLTQANYGYTF
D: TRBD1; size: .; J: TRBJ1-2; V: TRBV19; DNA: TGTGCCAGTCAGGACTTGGACAGGTTGAGCAACTATGGCTACACCTTC; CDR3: CASQDLDRLSNYGYTF
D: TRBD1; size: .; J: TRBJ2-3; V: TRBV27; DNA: TGTGCCAGCAGTTTATCGACCTGGACAGGTGGGGATACGCAGTATTTT; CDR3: CASSLSTWTGGDTQYF
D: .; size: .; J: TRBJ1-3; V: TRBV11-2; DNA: TGTGCCAGCAGCTTAGATGAGGCAGAAAGAAACACCATATATTTT; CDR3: CASSLDEAERNTIYF
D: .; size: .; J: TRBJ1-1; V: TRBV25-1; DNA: TGTGCCAGCAGTGACTCGGGAGACAGCTACCGACCAGAAGCTTTCTTT; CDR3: CASSDSGDSYRPEAFF
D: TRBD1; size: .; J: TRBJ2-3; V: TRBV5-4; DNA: TGTGCCAGCAGCCGGACAGGGAAAGATACGCAGTATTTT; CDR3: CASSRTGKDTQYF
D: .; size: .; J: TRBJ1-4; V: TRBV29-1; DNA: TGCAGCGTCCTCGTTTCGGGGAGCGAAAAACTGTTTTTT; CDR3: CSVLVSGSEKLFF
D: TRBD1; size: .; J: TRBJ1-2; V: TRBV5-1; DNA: TGCGCCAGCAGCCCTAACCCGACAGGGAGAGGCCATGGCTACACCTTC; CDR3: CASSPNPTGRGHGYTF
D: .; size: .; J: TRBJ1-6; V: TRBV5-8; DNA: TGTGCCAGCAGCTTGGGCAGGCTTCGATCACCCCTCCACTTT; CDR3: CASSLGRLRSPLHF
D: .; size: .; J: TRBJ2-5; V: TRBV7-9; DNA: TGTGCCAGCAGCCCCTGGACTACGGGAGAGACCCAGTACTTC; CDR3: CASSPWTTGETQYF
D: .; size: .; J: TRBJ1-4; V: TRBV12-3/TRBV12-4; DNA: TGTGCCAGCAGCCAGATGGCAAATGAAAAACTGTTTTTT; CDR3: CASSQMANEKLFF
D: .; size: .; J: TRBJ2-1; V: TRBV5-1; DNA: TGCGCCAGCAGCTTGGGGGCAGCCTACAATGAGCAGTTCTTC; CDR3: CASSLGAAYNEQFF
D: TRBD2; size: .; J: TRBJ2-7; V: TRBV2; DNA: TGTGCCACCACCCCGGGACTAGCGGCTAGGGAGCAGTACTTC; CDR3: CATTPGLAAREQYF
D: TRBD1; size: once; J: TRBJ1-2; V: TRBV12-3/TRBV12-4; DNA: TGTGCCAGCAGCCGACAGGGTGACGGCTACACCTTC; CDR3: CASSRQGDGYTF
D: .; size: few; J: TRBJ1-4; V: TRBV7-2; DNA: TGTGCCAGCAGCTTCGTCGTCCGGCCGGGGGGTGAAAAACTGTTTTTT; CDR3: CASSFVVRPGGEKLFF
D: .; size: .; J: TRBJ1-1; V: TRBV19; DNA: TGTGCCAGTAGTATTTTGGGTAGGGGGACTGAAGCTTTCTTT; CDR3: CASSILGRGTEAFF
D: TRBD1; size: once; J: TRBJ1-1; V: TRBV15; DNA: TGTGCCACCAGCAGAGAGACAGGGGCCGTGAACACTGAAGCTTTCTTT; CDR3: CATSRETGAVNTEAFF
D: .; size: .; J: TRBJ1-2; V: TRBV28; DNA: TGTGCCAGCAGACCCACCGGGGGGAGATATGGCTACACCTTC; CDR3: CASRPTGGRYGYTF
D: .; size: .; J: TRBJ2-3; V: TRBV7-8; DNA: TGTGCCAGCAGCCGAGCAGGGGCCACAGATACGCAGTATTTT; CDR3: CASSRAGATDTQYF
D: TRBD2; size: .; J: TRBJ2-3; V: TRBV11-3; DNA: TGTGCCAGCAGCCTGGGACTAATCACAGATACGCAGTATTTT; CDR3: CASSLGLITDTQYF
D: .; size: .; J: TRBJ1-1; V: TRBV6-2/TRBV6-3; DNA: TGTGCCAGCAGTTTAAAGCGACAGGTGAACACTGAAGCTTTCTTT; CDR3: CASSLKRQVNTEAFF
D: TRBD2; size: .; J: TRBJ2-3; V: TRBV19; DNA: TGTGCCAGTAGTCGACTAGCGGGGGCTAGCACAGATACGCAGTATTTT; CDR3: CASSRLAGASTDTQYF
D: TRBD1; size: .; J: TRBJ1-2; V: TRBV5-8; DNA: TGTGCCAGCAGCCCGGATGGACAGGCTAACTATGGCTACACCTTC; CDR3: CASSPDGQANYGYTF
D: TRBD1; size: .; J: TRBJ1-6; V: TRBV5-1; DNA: TGCGCCAGCAGCTTGGAGGGACAGGGGCTGTCAGATTCACCCCTCCACTTT; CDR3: CASSLEGQGLSDSPLHF
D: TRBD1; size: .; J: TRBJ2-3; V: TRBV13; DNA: TGTGCCAGCAGCCCACAGGGGTTGAGCACAGATACGCAGTATTTT; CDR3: CASSPQGLSTDTQYF
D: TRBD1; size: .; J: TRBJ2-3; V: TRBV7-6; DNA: TGTGCCAGCAGCGCCCGGGACAGGGGTCGGACAGATACGCAGTATTTT; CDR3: CASSARDRGRTDTQYF
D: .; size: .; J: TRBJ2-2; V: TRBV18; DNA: TGTGCCAGCTCACCGGCCACCCCGAACACCGGGGAGCTGTTTTTT; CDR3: CASSPATPNTGELFF
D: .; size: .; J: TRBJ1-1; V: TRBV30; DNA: TGTGCCTGGAGTGTACTAGGAATTGGCGAAGCTTTCTTT; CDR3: CAWSVLGIGEAFF
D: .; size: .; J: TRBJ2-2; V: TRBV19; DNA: TGTGCCAGTAGTACCCAGGGGACCGGGGAGCTGTTTTTT; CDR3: CASSTQGTGELFF
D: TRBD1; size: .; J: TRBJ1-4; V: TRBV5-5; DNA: TGTGCCAGCAGTTCGAGGGGACAGGGGAAAATAGTCGATGAAAAACTGTTTTTT; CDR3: CASSSRGQGKIVDEKLFF
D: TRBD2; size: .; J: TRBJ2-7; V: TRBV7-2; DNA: TGTGCCAGCAGCTTAGCCGGGGGGAGCTCCTACGAGCAGTACTTC; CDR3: CASSLAGGSSYEQYF